The source of this TCR beta chain is a study of blood T cell repertoires in COVID-19. Across the study: Donors in the United States, Italy and Spain gave samples during acute or convalescent COVID-19. From T cells, B-cell-depleted T cells, or PBMCs came the material, which was cDNA or gDNA.

As handled by the study authors: Reference gene primer amplification yielded estimated nucleated cell counts. Some clones are missing from TCRdb's copy, which holds only in-frame ones; the method was immunoSEQ multiplex PCR. Clone size and the V and J calls come from that table; the DNA yielded D and trimming. Here the sample spans a few hundred thousand clones, 70% to 90% being singletons. Trimming took 5 bases from V and 5 from J; bases not matched to a gene: 5. Germline CDR1 LNHDA, CDR2 SQIVND (reference sequence). This CDR3 spans 13 amino acids. The gene calls are TRBV19 and TRBJ1-1; TRBD1 matches at 7 bases. This sequence was found in a man younger than 35 with active or convalescent COVID-19. Sequenced: peripheral blood. The CDR3 loop reads CASSVLQGTEAFF. CDR3 DNA: TGTGCCAGTAGTGTACTACAGGGGACTGAAGCTTTCTTT.